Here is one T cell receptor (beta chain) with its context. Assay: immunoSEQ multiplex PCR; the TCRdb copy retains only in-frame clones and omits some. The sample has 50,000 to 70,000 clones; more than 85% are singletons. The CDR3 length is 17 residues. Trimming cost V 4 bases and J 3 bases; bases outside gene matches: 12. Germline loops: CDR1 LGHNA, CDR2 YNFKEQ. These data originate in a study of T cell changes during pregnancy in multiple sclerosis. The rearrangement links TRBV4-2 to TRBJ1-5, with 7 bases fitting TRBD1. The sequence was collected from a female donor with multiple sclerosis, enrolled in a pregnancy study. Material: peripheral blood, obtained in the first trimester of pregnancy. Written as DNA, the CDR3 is TGTGCCAGCAGCCCCCTGTGGGCAGGGGGGCCCAATCAGCCCCAGCATTTT. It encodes CASSPLWAGGPNQPQHF.